This T cell receptor (beta chain) was identified in a study of T-cell reconstitution after alpha-beta-depleted transplantation in children. Findings and caveats of the study: Day-60 TCRbeta diversity that was high in some patients was derived from surviving recipient T cells and thymic progenitors. Newly produced T cells mostly accounted for T-cell counts and diversity one year post-transplant. Two months or so post-transplant, alpha-beta T cells reportedly derived from several hundred expanded graft clones.

This CDR3 contains 13 residues. CDR1 is LNHDA and CDR2 is SQIVND in the germline V gene (reference sequence). V lost 9 bases to trimming and J lost 4 bases, with 15 bases between them. Unique molecular identifiers were used to barcode this TCRbeta library. MiXCR was run by TCRdb on the PCR reads, yielding one entry per CDR3 protein. The sample yields 150,000 to 200,000 distinct CDR3 sequences, 6.3% seen once. On this clonotype: The antigen remains unidentified.

The sample here was PBMCs, taken before TCRalphabeta/CD19-depleted stem cell transplant. The receptor was isolated from a girl under three years old with combined immunodeficiency, due to receive a stem cell transplant. The chain links TRBV19 to TRBJ2-5; D gene unclear. CDR3 residues: CARGPGLGETQYF. The CDR3 DNA reads as TGTGCCAGGGGCCCTGGGCTGGGAGAGACCCAGTACTTC.